This TCR beta chain came from a study of CD8+CD57+ T cells in acquired aplastic anemia. Study-level information: Sorted CD4+ and CD8+ cells gave a mean 3.2 ug DNA, range about 0.2 to 27.4 ug.

Germline V gene sequence: CDR1 SEHNR, CDR2 FQNEAQ (reference sequence). The CDR3 spans 14 residues. Trimming left V 8 bases short and J 4 bases short, with 17 bases between. CDR3 and TCR beta VDJ profiling relied on genomic DNA as the template. TCRdb processed the reads anew with MiXCR; each CDR3 protein has one entry. The data hold 150,000 to 200,000 distinct CDR3 sequences, with 64% observed a single time. The sequence came from a human donor with severe aplastic anemia or a healthy control (not recorded which). Sequences were obtained from sorted CD4+, CD8+, or CD8+CD57+ T cells (not recorded which) from PBMCs. The chain couples TRBV7-9 to TRBJ1-1, with a possible D match to TRBD1 (6 bases). In DNA form, the CDR3 reads TGTGCCAGCGGGACGGGGACACGGAGCACTGAAGCTTTCTTT. This gives the protein CASGTGTRSTEAFF.